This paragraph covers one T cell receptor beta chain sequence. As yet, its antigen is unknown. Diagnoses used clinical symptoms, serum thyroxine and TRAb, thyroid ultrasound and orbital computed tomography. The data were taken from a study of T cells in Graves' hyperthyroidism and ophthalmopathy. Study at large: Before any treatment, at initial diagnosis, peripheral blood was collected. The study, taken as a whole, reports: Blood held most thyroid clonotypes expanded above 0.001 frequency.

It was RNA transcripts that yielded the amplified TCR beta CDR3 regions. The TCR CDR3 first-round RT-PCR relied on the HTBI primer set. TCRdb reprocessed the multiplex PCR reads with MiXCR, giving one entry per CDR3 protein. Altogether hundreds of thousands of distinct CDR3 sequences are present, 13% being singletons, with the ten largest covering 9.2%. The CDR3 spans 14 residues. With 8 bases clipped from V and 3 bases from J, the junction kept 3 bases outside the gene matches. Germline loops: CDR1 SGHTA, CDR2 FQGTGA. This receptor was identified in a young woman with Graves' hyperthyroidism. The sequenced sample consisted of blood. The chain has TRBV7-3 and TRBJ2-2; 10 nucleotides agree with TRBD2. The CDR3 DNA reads TGTGCCAGCCGTCTAGCGGGAGACACCGGGGAGCTGTTTTTT. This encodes CASRLAGDTGELFF. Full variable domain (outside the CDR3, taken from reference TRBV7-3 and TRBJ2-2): GAGVSQTPSNKVTEKGKYVELRCDPISGHTALYWYRQSLGQGPEFLIYFQGTGAADDSGLPNDRFFAVRPEGSVSTLKIQRTERGDSAVYLCASRLAGDTGELFFGEGSRLTVL.